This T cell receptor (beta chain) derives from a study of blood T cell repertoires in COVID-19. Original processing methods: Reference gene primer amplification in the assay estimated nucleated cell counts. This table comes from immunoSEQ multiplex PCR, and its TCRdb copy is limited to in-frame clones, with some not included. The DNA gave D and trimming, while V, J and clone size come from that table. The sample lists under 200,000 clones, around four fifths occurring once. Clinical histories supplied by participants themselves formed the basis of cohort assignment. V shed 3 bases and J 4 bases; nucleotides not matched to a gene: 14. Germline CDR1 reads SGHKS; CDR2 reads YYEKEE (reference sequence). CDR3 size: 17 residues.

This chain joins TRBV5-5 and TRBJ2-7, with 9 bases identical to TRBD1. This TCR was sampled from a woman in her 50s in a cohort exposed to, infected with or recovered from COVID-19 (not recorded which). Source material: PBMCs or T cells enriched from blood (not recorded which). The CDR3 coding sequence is TGTGCCAGCAGCTACAACCCCACGGGACAGGGAACTTACGAGCAGTACTTC. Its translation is CASSYNPTGQGTYEQYF.